The entry below gives a single TCR beta chain sequence along with its context. The antigen is undetermined. The data were obtained in a study of CD8 T cells in ankylosing spondylitis. Broader study findings: A TCR beta motif of eight or nine highly homologous variants seemed to mark ankylosing spondylitis blood.

The CDR3 runs to 13 residues. Per the germline V gene, CDR1 is SEHNR and CDR2 is FQNEAQ (reference sequence). Germline trimming cut 4 bases from V and 8 bases from J; bases unmatched to any gene: 7. MiXCR was run by TCRdb on the 5' RACE reads, yielding one entry per CDR3 protein. This table holds about 250,000 distinct CDR3 sequences, approximately 30% found once. The chain couples TRBV7-9 to TRBJ1-2; 7 nucleotides line up with TRBD1. The source is a male donor with ankylosing spondylitis or in good health (not recorded which). Sequencing input: blood, either unsorted or a sorted T cell fraction (not recorded which). The CDR3, as DNA: TGTGCCAGCAGCTCCGGGGGGGACAGAGGCTACACCTTC. Translated: CASSSGGDRGYTF.